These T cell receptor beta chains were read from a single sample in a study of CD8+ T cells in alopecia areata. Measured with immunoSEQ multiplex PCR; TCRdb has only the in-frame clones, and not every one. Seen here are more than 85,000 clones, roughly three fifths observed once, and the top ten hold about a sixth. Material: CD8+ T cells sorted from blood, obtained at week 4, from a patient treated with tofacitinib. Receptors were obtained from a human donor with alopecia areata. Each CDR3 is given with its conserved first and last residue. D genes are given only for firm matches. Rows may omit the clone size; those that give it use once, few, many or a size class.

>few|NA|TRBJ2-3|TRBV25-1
CASSPDIHTQYF
TGTGCCAGCAGTCCGGACATTCATACGCAGTATTTT
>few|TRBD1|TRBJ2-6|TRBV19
CASTSTGSGANVLTF
TGTGCCAGTACCTCGACAGGGTCTGGGGCCAACGTCCTGACTTTC
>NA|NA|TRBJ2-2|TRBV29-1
CSAVGLMTGELFF
TGCAGCGCGGTAGGCCTGATGACCGGGGAGCTGTTTTTT
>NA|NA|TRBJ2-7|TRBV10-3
CAMSGGGEQYF
TGTGCCATGTCCGGGGGCGGCGAGCAGTACTTC
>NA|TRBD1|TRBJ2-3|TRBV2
CASSEALGTGPTDTQYF
TGTGCCAGCAGTGAAGCGCTAGGGACAGGCCCCACAGATACGCAGTATTTT
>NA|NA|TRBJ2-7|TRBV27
CASMTDGYEQYF
TGTGCCAGCATGACAGATGGCTACGAGCAGTACTTC
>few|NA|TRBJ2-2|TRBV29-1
CSVEGWENTGELFF
TGCAGCGTCGAGGGGTGGGAGAACACCGGGGAGCTGTTTTTT
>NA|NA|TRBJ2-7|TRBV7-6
CASSLPLREQYF
TGTGCCAGCAGCTTACCTCTCCGCGAGCAGTACTTC
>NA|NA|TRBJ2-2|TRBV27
CASSLTGPFNTGELFF
TGTGCCAGCAGTTTGACAGGACCTTTTAACACCGGGGAGCTGTTTTTT
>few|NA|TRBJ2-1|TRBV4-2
CASSLARSRVKYNEQFF
TGTGCCAGCAGCTTGGCCAGATCGCGGGTTAAATACAATGAGCAGTTCTTC
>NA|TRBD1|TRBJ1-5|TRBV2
CASSGPRQGVGNQPQHF
TGTGCCAGCAGTGGTCCCCGACAGGGGGTAGGCAATCAGCCCCAGCATTTT
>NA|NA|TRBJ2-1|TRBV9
CASSANPGEMYNEQFF
TGTGCCAGCAGCGCCAATCCGGGGGAGATGTACAATGAGCAGTTCTTC
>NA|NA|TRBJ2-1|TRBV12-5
CASGLVLRSVDYRDFGNEQFF
TGTGCTAGTGGTTTGGTGTTGCGGAGTGTGGATTACAGGGATTTTGGCAATGAGCAGTTCTTC
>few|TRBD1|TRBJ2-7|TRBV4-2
CASSQVVRQGVDEQYF
TGTGCCAGCAGCCAAGTAGTCCGACAGGGGGTCGATGAGCAGTACTTC
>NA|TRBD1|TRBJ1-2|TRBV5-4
CASSLAWAGGYGYTF
TGTGCCAGCAGCTTGGCCTGGGCAGGGGGCTATGGCTACACCTTC
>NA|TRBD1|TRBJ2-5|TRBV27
CASSLLGQGLVTQYF
TGTGCCAGCAGTTTATTGGGACAGGGTTTAGTAACCCAGTACTTC
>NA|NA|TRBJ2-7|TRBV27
CASSLVGASYEQYF
TGTGCCAGCAGTTTGGTGGGAGCGTCGTACGAGCAGTACTTC
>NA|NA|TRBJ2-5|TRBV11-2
CASSLPGQETQYF
TGTGCCAGCAGCTTACCGGGACAAGAGACCCAGTACTTC
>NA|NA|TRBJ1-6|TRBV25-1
CASRRDNSYNSPLHF
TGTGCCAGCCGCCGGGACAACTCGTATAATTCACCCCTCCACTTT
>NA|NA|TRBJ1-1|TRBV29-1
CSVEGHVTHTEAFF
TGCAGCGTTGAGGGTCATGTAACCCACACTGAAGCTTTCTTT
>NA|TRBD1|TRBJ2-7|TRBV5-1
CASSPGQSSSYEQYF
TGCGCCAGCAGCCCGGGACAGTCGAGCTCCTACGAGCAGTACTTC
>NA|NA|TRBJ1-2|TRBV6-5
CASSYHAGDDGYTF
TGTGCCAGCAGTTACCATGCAGGGGACGATGGCTACACCTTC
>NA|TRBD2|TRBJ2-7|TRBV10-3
CAISEWRLAGSYEQYF
TGTGCCATCAGTGAGTGGAGACTAGCGGGTTCCTACGAGCAGTACTTC
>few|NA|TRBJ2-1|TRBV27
CASTTGSTYNEQFF
TGTGCCAGCACTACAGGGAGTACCTACAATGAGCAGTTCTTC
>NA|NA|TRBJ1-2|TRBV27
CASSLSSPGGAYGYTF
TGTGCCAGCAGTCTTAGCAGCCCGGGCGGGGCCTATGGCTACACCTTC
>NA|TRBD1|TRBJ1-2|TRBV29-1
CSVVDRTVNYGYTF
TGCAGCGTTGTGGACAGGACTGTTAACTATGGCTACACCTTC
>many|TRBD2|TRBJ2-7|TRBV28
CASSLSGRASYEQYF
TGTGCCAGCAGCTTAAGCGGGAGGGCCTCCTACGAGCAGTACTTC
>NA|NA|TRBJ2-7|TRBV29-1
CSVEFTDLWGQYEQYF
TGCAGCGTTGAGTTTACGGATCTGTGGGGTCAGTACGAGCAGTACTTC
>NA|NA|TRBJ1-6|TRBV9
CASSGEGRLGSPLHF
TGTGCCAGCAGCGGGGAGGGGCGCTTGGGCTCACCCCTCCACTTT